Shown below are 19 T cell receptor beta chains from a single sample sequenced in a study of T cell responses to AZD1222 COVID-19 vaccine. The protocol was immunoSEQ multiplex PCR, while the TCRdb copy is restricted to in-frame clones and leaves out a portion. The table lists 100,000 to 150,000 clones, roughly 90% of them singletons. The sample here was peripheral blood, taken on day 0 of AZD1222 vaccination. These receptors were taken from an adult in good health.

V and J are TRBV29-1 and TRBJ2-3; 10 positions match TRBD1. Trimming took 7 bases from V and 4 from J; bases not matched to a gene: 5. CDR3 size: 13 residues. Germline loops: CDR1 SQVTM, CDR2 ANQGSEA. The DNA for the CDR3 is TGCAGCGCCGGGACAGGGGAAGCAGATACGCAGTATTTT. The encoded protein is CSAGTGEADTQYF.

The rearrangement uses TRBV5-5 and TRBJ1-5; D is unresolved. Per germline, CDR1 SGHKS and CDR2 YYEKEE (reference sequence). V lost 0 bases and J lost 4, with 8 bases in between. This CDR3 region has 14 residues. CDR3 nucleotide sequence: TGTGCCAGCAGCTTGGAGGTCGGTAATCAGCCCCAGCATTTT. As protein: CASSLEVGNQPQHF.

The chain carries TRBV4-1 and TRBJ1-1; D gene unclear. Trimming removed 0 bases at V and 1 base at J, with 6 bases between. The CDR3 covers 14 residues. The germline V gene encodes CDR1 MGHRA and CDR2 YSYEKL. CDR3 residues: CASSQERENTEAFF. Written as DNA, the CDR3 is TGCGCCAGCAGCCAAGAAAGGGAGAACACTGAAGCTTTCTTT.

This clone has a single count. The chain has TRBV7-9 and TRBJ2-4; 7 bases map to TRBD1. After removal of 5 bases from V and 6 bases from J, the junction contained 4 bases not matched to a gene. The CDR3 loop spans 13 amino acids. Germline lookup yields CDR1 SEHNR and CDR2 FQNEAQ (reference sequence). CDR3 protein: CASSARDRNIQYF. The CDR3 nucleotides are TGTGCCAGCAGCGCTCGGGACAGAAACATTCAGTACTTC.

The chain employs TRBV2 and TRBJ2-7; TRBD1 is a possible D gene (6 bases). V lost 8 bases and J 6 bases, leaving 11 bases between the germline ends. Germline V gene data show CDR1 as SNHLY and CDR2 as FYNNEI. This CDR3 contains 11 residues. CDR3 loop: CASARGPEQYF. The CDR3 bases are TGTGCCAGCGCCAGGGGACCCGAGCAGTACTTC.

The chain combines TRBV6-5 with TRBJ2-1; 11 nucleotides agree with TRBD1. Per the germline V gene, CDR1 is MNHEY and CDR2 is SVGAGI. The CDR3 sequence is 15 residues long. The ends lost 8 bases at V and 5 bases at J; junction bases unmatched: 8. The DNA for the CDR3 is TGTGCCAGCCGCCCCGGGACAGGGGGGAACAATGAGCAGTTCTTC. Translated: CASRPGTGGNNEQFF.

This chain uses TRBV28 with TRBJ1-3; 7 positions match TRBD1. The V segment lost 6 bases and the J segment 3 bases; nucleotides outside the gene matches: 8. Germline V CDR1 and CDR2: MDHEN, SYDVKM. This CDR3 spans 15 amino acids. CDR3 DNA sequence: TGTGCCAGCAGCAGGAGACAGGGTAATGGAAACACCATATATTTT. Protein sequence: CASSRRQGNGNTIYF.

The V call is TRBV6-5, the J call TRBJ2-7, with D possibly being TRBD1 or TRBD2 (5 bases each). V lost 9 bases, J lost 5 bases, and 20 bases lay in between. The CDR3 has 14 residues. Germline loops: CDR1 MNHEY, CDR2 SVGAGI. CDR3 nucleotide sequence: TGTGCCAGTGCCCAAAGAGGGGAACAGGACGAGCAGTACTTC. Translated, it gives CASAQRGEQDEQYF.

The genes are TRBV24-1 and TRBJ2-5; TRBD1 agrees at 9 bases. Trimming removed 2 bases from V and 5 bases from J; junction bases left unmatched: 5. CDR1 and CDR2 from the germline V gene are KGHDR and SFDVKD. This CDR3 spans 15 amino acids. The CDR3 coding sequence is TGTGCCACCAGTGATTCACAGGGGGCTGGGGAGACCCAGTACTTC. This gives the protein CATSDSQGAGETQYF.

The chain couples TRBV11-3 to TRBJ2-5; possible D gene TRBD1, 6 bases. The CDR3 extends over 13 amino acids. CDR1 is SGHNT and CDR2 is YENEEA in the germline V gene. V gave up 1 base and J gave up 7 bases, with 10 bases separating them. The CDR3, as DNA: TGTGCCAGCAGCTTAGCAGGGACATCGACCCAGTACTTC. Translation gives CASSLAGTSTQYF.

This clone was seen once. The chain couples TRBV7-9 to TRBJ1-2, with D unresolved. From germline, CDR1 is SEHNR and CDR2 FQNEAQ (reference sequence). V gave up 0 bases and J gave up 2 bases, with 10 bases separating them. This CDR3 contains 15 residues. The CDR3 region has the DNA TGTGCCAGCAGCTTAGCTGGCAGTCGGAACTATGGCTACACCTTC. It is translated as CASSLAGSRNYGYTF.

The gene calls are TRBV6-5 and TRBJ1-4; the D is unclear. Germline V CDR1 and CDR2: MNHEY, SVGAGI. Trimming shortened V by 5 bases and J by 0 bases, and 10 bases separated the two germline ends. The CDR3 has 15 residues. The CDR3 nucleotides read TGTGCCAGCAGTCGCGTTTGGGCAACTAATGAAAAACTGTTTTTT. This encodes CASSRVWATNEKLFF.

CDR3 coding DNA: TGCAGTGCTAGTCGTGCGGGGAGTCGGGCTGAAGCTTTCTTT. Its protein product is CSASRAGSRAEAFF. The chain employs TRBV20-1 and TRBJ1-1, with unresolved D. Germline V CDR1 and CDR2: DFQATT, SNEGSKA (reference sequence). Trimming stripped 3 bases from V and 6 bases from J, with 17 bases between. The CDR3 has 14 amino acids.

This chain joins TRBV6-5 and TRBJ2-7; TRBD1 matches 8 bases. V shed 1 base and J 4 bases; nucleotides not matched to a gene: 6. This CDR3 spans 15 amino acids. From germline, CDR1 is MNHEY and CDR2 SVGAGI. The CDR3, as DNA: TGTGCCAGCAGTTACTACTACCAGGGGGCTTACGAGCAGTACTTC. This encodes CASSYYYQGAYEQYF.

The chain uses TRBV5-1 and TRBJ1-2; D is perhaps TRBD1 (5 bases). V was trimmed by 5 bases and J by 2 bases, leaving 13 bases between them. The germline gives CDR1 SGHRS, CDR2 YFSETQ. This CDR3 is 14 amino acids long. As DNA, the CDR3 is TGCGCCAGCAGAGCCACAGGTGGGAACTATGGCTACACCTTC. Its protein is CASRATGGNYGYTF.

V gene TRBV2 combines with J gene TRBJ2-3, with TRBD1 as a possible D gene (6 bases). The CDR3 is 12 amino acids. CDR1 SNHLY and CDR2 FYNNEI come from the germline V gene. The V end was cut by 5 bases, the J end by 6 bases, with 9 bases between. The CDR3, as DNA: TGTGCCAGCAGTCCTCAGGGGGATACGCAGTATTTT. Its protein product is CASSPQGDTQYF.

The chain is built from TRBV6-1 and TRBJ2-4; TRBD1 is a possible D gene (8 bases). The CDR3 covers 18 residues. Germline CDR1 is MNHNS and CDR2 is SASEGT. Trimming took 2 bases from V and 0 from J, leaving 17 bases between them. CDR3 residues: CASSERTGRGLAKNIQYF. The CDR3 DNA is TGTGCCAGCAGTGAACGGACAGGGAGGGGATTAGCCAAAAACATTCAGTACTTC.

This clone qualifies as medium-sized. The chain joins TRBV12-3 or TRBV12-4 to TRBJ2-1; no clear D. This CDR3 has 12 residues. V dropped 5 bases and J dropped 7 bases, with 9 bases sitting between them. The CDR3 loop is CASSPTLNEQFF. The CDR3 DNA reads TGTGCCAGCAGTCCGACATTAAATGAGCAGTTCTTC.

The V call is TRBV11-1, the J call TRBJ1-6; a possible D gene is TRBD1 (5 bases). Germline CDR1 is SGHAT and CDR2 is FQDESV (reference sequence). The CDR3 extends over 15 amino acids. Trimming removed 5 bases from V and 0 bases from J, with 8 bases in between. The CDR3 bases are TGTGCCAGCAGCGCCGACAGCTCCTATAATTCACCCCTCCACTTT. This gives the protein CASSADSSYNSPLHF.